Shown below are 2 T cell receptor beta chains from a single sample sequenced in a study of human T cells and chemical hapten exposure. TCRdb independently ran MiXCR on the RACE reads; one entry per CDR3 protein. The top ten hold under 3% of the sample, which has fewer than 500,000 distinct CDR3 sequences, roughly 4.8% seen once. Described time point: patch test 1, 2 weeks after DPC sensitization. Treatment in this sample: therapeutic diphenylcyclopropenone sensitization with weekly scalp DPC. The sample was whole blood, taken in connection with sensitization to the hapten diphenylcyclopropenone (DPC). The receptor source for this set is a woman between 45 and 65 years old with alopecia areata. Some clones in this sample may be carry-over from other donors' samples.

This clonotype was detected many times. The CDR3 DNA reads TGCAGCGTTGAATCAGGGTTGAACACTGAAGCTTTCTTT. Its translation is CSVESGLNTEAFF. The V gene is TRBV29-1, the J gene TRBJ1-1; weak D call: TRBD1 (5 bases). CDR1 SQVTM and CDR2 ANQGSEA come from the germline V gene. The CDR3 consists of 13 residues. V gave up 2 bases and J gave up 0 bases, with 7 bases separating them.

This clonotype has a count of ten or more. CDR3 loop: CASSLPIAGEDNEQFF. The CDR3 nucleotides are TGTGCCAGCAGTCTTCCTATAGCGGGGGAGGACAATGAGCAGTTCTTC. V gene TRBV28 combines with J gene TRBJ2-1; the match to TRBD2 covers 9 bases. There are 16 residues in the CDR3. V lost 5 bases and J lost 5; bases outside the gene matches: 10. The germline V gene has CDR1 MDHEN and CDR2 SYDVKM.